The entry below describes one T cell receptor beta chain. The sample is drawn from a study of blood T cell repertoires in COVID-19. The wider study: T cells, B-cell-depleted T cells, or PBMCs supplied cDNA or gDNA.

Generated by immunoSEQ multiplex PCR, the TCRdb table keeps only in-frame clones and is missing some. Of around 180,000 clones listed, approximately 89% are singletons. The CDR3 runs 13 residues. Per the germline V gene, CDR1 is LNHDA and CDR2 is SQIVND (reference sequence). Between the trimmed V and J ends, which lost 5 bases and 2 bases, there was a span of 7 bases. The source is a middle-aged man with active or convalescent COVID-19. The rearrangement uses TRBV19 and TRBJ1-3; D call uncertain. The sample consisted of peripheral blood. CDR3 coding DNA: TGTGCCAGTAGTGCCGGTACTGGAAACACCATATATTTT. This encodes CASSAGTGNTIYF.